This T cell receptor (beta chain) was sequenced for a study of identical twins. The study's findings and limits: Where out-of-frame alpha sequences were twin-shared, they showed excess low generation probability.

This clonotype was detected only a few times. Its antigen is as yet unknown. The CDR3 contains 15 residues. Trimming cost V 3 bases and J 0 bases; bases outside gene matches: 1. The V gene's germline CDR1 is SGHVS and CDR2 FNYEAQ. TCRdb passed the 5' RACE reads through MiXCR, listing each CDR3 protein once. The sample includes about 470,000 distinct CDR3 sequences, more than 20% of them seen just once. These same data were also listed under a study on T cells expressing NK-cell markers. From that paper: One observes that, in a handful of donors, these clonotypes were also the leading ones within the CD3+CD56-NKG2C+ fraction.

The sample consisted of CD4+ T cells sorted from blood. This sequence was found in a woman in her late teens or twenties in good health. The genes are TRBV7-6 and TRBJ2-3; 9 bases line up with TRBD2. The DNA of the CDR3 is TGTGCCAGCAGCTTTACTAGCGGGAGCACAGATACGCAGTATTTT. It is translated as CASSFTSGSTDTQYF.